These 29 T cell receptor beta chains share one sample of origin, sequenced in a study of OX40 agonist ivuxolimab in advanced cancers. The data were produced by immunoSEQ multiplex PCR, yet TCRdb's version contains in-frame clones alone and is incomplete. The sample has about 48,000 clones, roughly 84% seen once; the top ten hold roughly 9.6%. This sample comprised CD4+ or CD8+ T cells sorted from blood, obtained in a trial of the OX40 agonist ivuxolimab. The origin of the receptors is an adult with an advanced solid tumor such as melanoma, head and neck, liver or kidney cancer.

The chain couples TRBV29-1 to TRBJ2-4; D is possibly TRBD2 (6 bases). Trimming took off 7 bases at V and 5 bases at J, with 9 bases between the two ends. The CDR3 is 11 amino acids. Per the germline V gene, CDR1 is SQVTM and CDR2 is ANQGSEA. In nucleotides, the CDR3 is TGCAGCGCTGGGACTGAAAACATTCAGTACTTC. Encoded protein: CSAGTENIQYF.

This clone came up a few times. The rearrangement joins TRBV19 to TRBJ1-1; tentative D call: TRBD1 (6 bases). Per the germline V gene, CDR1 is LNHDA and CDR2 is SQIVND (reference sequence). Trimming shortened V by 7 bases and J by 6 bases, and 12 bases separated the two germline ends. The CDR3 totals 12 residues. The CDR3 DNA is TGTGCCAGTAACAACAGGGCCGCTGAAGCTTTCTTT. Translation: CASNNRAAEAFF.

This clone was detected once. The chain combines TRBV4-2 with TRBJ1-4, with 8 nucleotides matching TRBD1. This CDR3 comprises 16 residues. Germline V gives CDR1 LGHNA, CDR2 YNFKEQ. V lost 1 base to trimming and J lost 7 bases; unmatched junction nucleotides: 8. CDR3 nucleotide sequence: TGTGCCAGCAGCCAAGTAACACAGGGGGTGGGTGAAAAACTGTTTTTT. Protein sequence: CASSQVTQGVGEKLFF.

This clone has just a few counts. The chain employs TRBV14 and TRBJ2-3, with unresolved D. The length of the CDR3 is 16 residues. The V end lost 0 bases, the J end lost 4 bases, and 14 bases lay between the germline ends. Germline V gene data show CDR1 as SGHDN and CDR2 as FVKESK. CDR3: CASSQDLGSMADTQYF. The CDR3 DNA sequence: TGTGCCAGCAGCCAAGATCTAGGGTCGATGGCAGATACGCAGTATTTT.

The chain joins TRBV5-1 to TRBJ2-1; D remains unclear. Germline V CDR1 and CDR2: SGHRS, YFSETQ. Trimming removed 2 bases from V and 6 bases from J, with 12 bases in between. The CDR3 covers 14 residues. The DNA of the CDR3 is TGCGCCAGCAGCTTAGAACAGCTCAGCAATGAGCAGTTCTTC. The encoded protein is CASSLEQLSNEQFF.

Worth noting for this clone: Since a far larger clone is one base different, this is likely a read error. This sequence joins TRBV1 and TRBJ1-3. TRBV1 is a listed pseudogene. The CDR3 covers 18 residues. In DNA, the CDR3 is TGCACCAGCAGCCTTAGACTGTCCGGGACTCCCTTGGAAAACACCATATATTTT. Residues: CTSSLRLSGTPLENTIYF.

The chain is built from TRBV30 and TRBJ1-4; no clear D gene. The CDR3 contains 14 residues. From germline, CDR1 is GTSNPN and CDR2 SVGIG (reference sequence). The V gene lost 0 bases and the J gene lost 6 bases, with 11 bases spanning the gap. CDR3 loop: CAWSVPQNDEKLFF. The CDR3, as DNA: TGTGCCTGGAGTGTACCTCAGAACGATGAAAAACTGTTTTTT.

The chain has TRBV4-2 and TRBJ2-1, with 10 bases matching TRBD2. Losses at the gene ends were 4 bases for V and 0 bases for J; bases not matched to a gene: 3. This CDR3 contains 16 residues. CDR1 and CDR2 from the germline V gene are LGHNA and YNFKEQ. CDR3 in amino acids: CASSRGTSDSYNEQFF. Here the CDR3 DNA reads TGTGCCAGCAGCCGCGGGACTAGCGACTCCTACAATGAGCAGTTCTTC.

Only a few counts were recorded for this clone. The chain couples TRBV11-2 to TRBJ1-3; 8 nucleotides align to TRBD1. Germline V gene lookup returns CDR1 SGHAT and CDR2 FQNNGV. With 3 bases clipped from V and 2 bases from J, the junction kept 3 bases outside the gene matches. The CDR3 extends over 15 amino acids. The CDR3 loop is CASSLDRVPGNTIYF. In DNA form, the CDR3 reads TGTGCCAGCAGCTTGGACAGGGTCCCTGGAAACACCATATATTTT.

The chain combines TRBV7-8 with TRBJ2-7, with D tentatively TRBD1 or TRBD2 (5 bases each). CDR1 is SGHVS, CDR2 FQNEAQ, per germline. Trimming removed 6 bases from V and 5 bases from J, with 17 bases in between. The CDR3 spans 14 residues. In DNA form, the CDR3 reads TGTGCCAGCAGGTCCCGGGACGGGTTGAACGAGCAGTACTTC. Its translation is CASRSRDGLNEQYF.

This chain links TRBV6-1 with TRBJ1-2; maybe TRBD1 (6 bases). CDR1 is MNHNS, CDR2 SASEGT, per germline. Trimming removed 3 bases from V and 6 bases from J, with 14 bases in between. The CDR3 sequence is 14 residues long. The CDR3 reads CASSERGVGHGYTF. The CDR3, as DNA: TGTGCCAGCAGTGAGAGGGGGGTAGGGCATGGCTACACCTTC.

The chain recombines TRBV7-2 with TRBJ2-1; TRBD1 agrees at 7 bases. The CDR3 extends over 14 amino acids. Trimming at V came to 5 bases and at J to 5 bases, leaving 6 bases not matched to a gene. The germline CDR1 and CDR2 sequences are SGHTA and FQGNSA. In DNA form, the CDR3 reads TGTGCCAGCAGCCCCTGGGGACAGAACAATGAGCAGTTCTTC. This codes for CASSPWGQNNEQFF.

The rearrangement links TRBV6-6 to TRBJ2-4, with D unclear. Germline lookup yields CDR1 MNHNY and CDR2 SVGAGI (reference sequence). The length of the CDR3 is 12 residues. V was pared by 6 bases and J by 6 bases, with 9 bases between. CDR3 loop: CASSREPNIQYF. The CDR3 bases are TGTGCCAGCAGCAGAGAGCCAAACATTCAGTACTTC.

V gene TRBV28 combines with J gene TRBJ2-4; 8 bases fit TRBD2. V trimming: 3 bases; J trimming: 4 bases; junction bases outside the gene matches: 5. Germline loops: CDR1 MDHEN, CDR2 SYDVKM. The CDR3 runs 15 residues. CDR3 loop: CASSLAGGEKNIQYF. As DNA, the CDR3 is TGTGCCAGCAGTTTGGCGGGAGGAGAGAAAAACATTCAGTACTTC.

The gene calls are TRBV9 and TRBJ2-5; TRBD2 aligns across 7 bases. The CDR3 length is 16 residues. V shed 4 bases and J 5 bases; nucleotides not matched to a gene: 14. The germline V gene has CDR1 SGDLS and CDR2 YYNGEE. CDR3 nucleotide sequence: TGTGCCAGCAGCCCGGGGTTCGTCAGGGAGGGCGAGACCCAGTACTTC. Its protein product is CASSPGFVREGETQYF.

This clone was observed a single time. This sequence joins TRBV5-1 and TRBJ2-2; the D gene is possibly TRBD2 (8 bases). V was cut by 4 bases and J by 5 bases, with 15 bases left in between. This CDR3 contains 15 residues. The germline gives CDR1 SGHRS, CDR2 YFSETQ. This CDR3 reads CASSPAGGQTGELFF. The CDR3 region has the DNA TGCGCCAGCAGCCCGGCGGGGGGACAGACCGGGGAGCTGTTTTTT.

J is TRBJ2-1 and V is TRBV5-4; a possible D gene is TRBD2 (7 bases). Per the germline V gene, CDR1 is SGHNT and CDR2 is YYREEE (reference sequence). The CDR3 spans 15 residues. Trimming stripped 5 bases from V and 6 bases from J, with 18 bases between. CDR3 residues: CASSLRFGGANEQFF. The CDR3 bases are TGTGCCAGCAGTTTGAGGTTTGGGGGGGCCAATGAGCAGTTCTTC.

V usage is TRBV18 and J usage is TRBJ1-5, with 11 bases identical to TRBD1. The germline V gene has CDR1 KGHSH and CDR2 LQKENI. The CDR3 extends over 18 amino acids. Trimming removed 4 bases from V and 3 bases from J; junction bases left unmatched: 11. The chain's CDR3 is CASSRAFGTGGVNQPQHF. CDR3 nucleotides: TGTGCCAGCTCACGAGCGTTTGGGACAGGGGGTGTCAATCAGCCCCAGCATTTT.

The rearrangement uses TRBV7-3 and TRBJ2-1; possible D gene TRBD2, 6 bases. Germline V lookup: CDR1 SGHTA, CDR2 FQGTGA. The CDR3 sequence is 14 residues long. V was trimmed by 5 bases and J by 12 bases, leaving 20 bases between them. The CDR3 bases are TGTGCCAGCAGCCCAACTACTAGCCTTGTTTCGCAGTTCTTC. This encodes CASSPTTSLVSQFF.

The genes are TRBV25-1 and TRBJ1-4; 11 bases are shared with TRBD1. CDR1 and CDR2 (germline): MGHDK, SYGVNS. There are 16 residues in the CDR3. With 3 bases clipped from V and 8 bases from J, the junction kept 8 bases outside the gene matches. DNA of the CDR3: TGTGCCAGCAGTGACCCTGGACAGGGGGCATGGGAAAAACTGTTTTTT. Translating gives CASSDPGQGAWEKLFF.

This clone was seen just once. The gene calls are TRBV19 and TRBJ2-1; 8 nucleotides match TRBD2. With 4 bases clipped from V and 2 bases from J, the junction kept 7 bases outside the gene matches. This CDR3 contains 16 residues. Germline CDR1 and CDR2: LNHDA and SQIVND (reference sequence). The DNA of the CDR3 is TGTGCCAGTAGTACGAACGCCGGGAGGGCCTACAATGAGCAGTTCTTC. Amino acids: CASSTNAGRAYNEQFF.

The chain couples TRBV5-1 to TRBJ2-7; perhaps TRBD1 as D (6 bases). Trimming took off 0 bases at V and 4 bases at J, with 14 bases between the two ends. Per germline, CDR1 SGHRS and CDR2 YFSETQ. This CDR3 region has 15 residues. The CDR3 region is CASSLEGQTGYEQYF. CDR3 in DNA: TGCGCCAGCAGCTTGGAGGGACAAACCGGATACGAGCAGTACTTC.

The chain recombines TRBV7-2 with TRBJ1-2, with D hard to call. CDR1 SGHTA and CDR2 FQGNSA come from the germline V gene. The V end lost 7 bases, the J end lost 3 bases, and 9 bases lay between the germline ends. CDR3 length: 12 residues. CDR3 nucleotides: TGTGCCAGCAAACAGACTGACTATGGCTACACCTTC. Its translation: CASKQTDYGYTF.

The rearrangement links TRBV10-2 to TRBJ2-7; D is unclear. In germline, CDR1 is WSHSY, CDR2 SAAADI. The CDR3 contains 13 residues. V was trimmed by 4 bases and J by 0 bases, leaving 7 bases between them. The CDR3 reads CASSVGRSYEQYF. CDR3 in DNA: TGCGCCAGCAGTGTAGGCCGCTCCTACGAGCAGTACTTC.

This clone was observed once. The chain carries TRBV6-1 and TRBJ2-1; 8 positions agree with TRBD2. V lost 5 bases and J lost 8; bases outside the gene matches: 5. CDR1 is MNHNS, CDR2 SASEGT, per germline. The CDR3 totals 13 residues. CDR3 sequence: CASSTSGSYEQFF. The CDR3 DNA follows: TGTGCCAGCAGTACCAGCGGGAGCTATGAGCAGTTCTTC.

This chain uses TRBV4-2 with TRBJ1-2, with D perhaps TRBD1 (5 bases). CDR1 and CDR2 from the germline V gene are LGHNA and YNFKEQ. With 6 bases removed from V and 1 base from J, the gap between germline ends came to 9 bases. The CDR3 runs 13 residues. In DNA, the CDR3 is TGTGCCAGCAGTCCGCAGGGTAACTATGGCTACACCTTC. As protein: CASSPQGNYGYTF.

In DNA, the CDR3 is TGTGCCATCGGGACAGCTAACAATGAGCAGTTCTTC. It is translated as CAIGTANNEQFF. The V call is TRBV10-3, the J call TRBJ2-1, with TRBD1 matching over 7 bases. The junction had 3 bases not matched to a gene; V was cut back by 8 bases and J by 5 bases. Germline loops: CDR1 ENHRY, CDR2 SYGVKD. This CDR3 contains 12 residues.

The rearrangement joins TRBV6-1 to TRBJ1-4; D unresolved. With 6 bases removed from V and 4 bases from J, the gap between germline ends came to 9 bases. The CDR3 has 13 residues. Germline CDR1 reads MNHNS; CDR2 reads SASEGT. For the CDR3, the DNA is TGTGCCAGCAGCGCCGGGGATAATGAAAAACTGTTTTTT. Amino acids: CASSAGDNEKLFF.

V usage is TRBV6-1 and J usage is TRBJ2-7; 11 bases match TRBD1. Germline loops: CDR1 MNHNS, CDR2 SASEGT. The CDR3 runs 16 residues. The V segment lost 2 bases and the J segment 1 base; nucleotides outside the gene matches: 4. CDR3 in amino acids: CASSEFGTGGSYEQYF. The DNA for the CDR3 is TGTGCCAGCAGTGAATTCGGGACAGGGGGATCCTACGAGCAGTACTTC.